A single T cell receptor beta chain is shown here with its context. This sample stems from a study of T cell changes during pregnancy in multiple sclerosis. Per the germline V gene, CDR1 is SGHAT and CDR2 is FQNNGV. Trimming cost V 5 bases and J 2 bases; bases outside gene matches: 4. The CDR3 runs 15 residues. The table came from immunoSEQ multiplex PCR; TCRdb's copy has only in-frame clones and leaves some out. Of 80,000 or so clones listed, 90% to 95% were seen once; the top ten hold about 0.99%. The chain employs TRBV11-2 and TRBJ2-2, with TRBD1 identical over 8 bases. The sequence was obtained from a female donor in good health, enrolled as a control in a pregnancy study. The sequencing here drew on peripheral blood, taken in the second trimester of pregnancy. The CDR3 reads CASSPDRVNTGELFF. The CDR3 nucleotides are TGTGCCAGCAGCCCGGACAGGGTAAACACCGGGGAGCTGTTTTTT.